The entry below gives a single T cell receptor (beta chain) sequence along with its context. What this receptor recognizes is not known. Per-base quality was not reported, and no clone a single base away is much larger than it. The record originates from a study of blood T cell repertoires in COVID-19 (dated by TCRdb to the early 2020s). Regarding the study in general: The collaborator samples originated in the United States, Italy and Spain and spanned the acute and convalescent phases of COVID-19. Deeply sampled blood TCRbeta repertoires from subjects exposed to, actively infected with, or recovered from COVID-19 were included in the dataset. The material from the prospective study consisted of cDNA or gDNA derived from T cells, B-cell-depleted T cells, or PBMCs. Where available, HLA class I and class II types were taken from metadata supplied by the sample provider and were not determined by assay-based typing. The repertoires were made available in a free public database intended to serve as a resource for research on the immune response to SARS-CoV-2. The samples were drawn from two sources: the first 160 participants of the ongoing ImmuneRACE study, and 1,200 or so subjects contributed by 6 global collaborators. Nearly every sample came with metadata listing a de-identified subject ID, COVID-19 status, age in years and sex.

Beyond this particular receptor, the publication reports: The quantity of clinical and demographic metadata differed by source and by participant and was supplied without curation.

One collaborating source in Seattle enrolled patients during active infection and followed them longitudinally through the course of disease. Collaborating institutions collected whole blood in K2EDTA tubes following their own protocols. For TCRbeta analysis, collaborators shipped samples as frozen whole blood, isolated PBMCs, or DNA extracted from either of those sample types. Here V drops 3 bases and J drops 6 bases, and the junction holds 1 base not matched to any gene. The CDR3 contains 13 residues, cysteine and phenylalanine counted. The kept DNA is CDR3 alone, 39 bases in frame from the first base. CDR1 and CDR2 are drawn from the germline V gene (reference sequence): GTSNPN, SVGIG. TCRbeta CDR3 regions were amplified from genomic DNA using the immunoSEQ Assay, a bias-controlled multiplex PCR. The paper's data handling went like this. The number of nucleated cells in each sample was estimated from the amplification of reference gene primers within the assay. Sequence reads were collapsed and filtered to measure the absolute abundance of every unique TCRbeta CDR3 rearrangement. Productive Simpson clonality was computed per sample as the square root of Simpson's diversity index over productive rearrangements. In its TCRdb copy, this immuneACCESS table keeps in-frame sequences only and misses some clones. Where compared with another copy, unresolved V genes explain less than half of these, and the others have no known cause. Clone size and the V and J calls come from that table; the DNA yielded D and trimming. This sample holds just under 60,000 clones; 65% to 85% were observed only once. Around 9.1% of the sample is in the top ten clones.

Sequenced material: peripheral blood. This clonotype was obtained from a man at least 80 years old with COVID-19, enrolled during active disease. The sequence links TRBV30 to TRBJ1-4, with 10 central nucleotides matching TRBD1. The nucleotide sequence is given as TGTGCCTGGAGCGGACAGGGGGATGAAAAACTGTTTTTT. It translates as CAWSGQGDEKLFF.